A single sample is the source of the 2 T cell receptor beta chains below, sequenced in a study of T-cell reconstitution after alpha-beta-depleted transplantation in children (dated by TCRdb to about 2016). Explained via the paper, the time point label denotes: day 60 (about 2 months) after transplantation. The label giving this sample's treatment or condition can be read as: allogeneic hematopoietic cell transplantation with graft depleted of TCRalphabeta T cells and CD19 B cells. The library was obtained by PCR. The instrument given in TCRdb is Illumina HiSeq 2500. TCR libraries were prepared with molecular barcoding, using unique molecular identifiers to normalize TCRbeta repertoire quantification. Starting from the raw public reads, TCRdb applied fastp trimming at Q25, assembled clones with MiXCR and retained in-frame beta chains. Identical CDR3 proteins give one entry, which carries the most common genes and DNA. The sample records under 50,000 distinct CDR3 sequences, approximately 9.2% of which are singletons. The ten largest clones add up to 25% to 30% of the sample.

Material: PBMCs, mostly from graft donor cells, obtained 60 days after TCRalphabeta/CD19-depleted stem cell transplant. All receptors derive from a male patient aged 2-15 years who had a stem cell transplant for chronic granulomatous disease, so the T cells may come from the graft donor.

This clonotype was counted only a few times. The chain is built from TRBV19 and TRBJ2-3; TRBD2 agrees at 12 bases. With 8 bases clipped from V and 3 bases from J, the junction kept 3 bases outside the gene matches. Germline V lookup: CDR1 LNHDA, CDR2 SQIVND (reference sequence). This CDR3 has 14 residues. This CDR3 is CASRTSGDTDTQYF. CDR3 nucleotide sequence: TGTGCCAGTCGGACTAGCGGGGATACAGATACGCAGTATTTT.

This clonotype was observed at least ten times. The CDR3 sequence: CASSLGQYGYTF. Here the CDR3 DNA reads TGTGCCAGTAGTCTCGGACAGTATGGCTACACCTTC. The rearrangement links TRBV19 to TRBJ1-2, with D maybe TRBD1 (6 bases). The V end lost 5 bases, the J end lost 5 bases, and 9 bases lay between the germline ends. CDR1 and CDR2 (germline): LNHDA, SQIVND (reference sequence). CDR3 length: 12 residues. Variable domain in full (rest from reference TRBV19 and TRBJ1-2): DGGITQSPKYLFRKEGQNVTLSCEQNLNHDAMYWYRQDPGQGLRLIYYSQIVNDFQKGDIAEGYSVSREKKESFPLTVTSAQKNPTAFYLCASSLGQYGYTFGSGTRLTVV.